The clone carrying this T cell receptor beta chain was counted a few times. Its antigen remains unknown. Trimming shortened V by 5 bases and J by 5 bases, and 6 bases separated the two germline ends. CDR1 and CDR2 from the germline V gene are SEHNR and FQNEAQ (reference sequence). This CDR3 contains 11 residues. Profiled with immunoSEQ multiplex PCR; TCRdb holds only in-frame clones, not every one. The sample includes about 170,000 clones, roughly 92% seen only once; the top ten take 2.6%. This sample is part of a study of T cell responses to AZD1222 COVID-19 vaccine. Findings and caveats of the study: Dominant CD4 TCR responses targeted spike regions 160-218 and 743-854.

This clonotype originated in an adult in good health. Material: peripheral blood, obtained on day 0 of AZD1222 vaccination. The chain uses TRBV7-9 and TRBJ1-2; D remains ambiguous. The CDR3 DNA sequence: TGTGCCAGCAGCCCCGGTTATGGCTACACCTTC. It encodes CASSPGYGYTF.